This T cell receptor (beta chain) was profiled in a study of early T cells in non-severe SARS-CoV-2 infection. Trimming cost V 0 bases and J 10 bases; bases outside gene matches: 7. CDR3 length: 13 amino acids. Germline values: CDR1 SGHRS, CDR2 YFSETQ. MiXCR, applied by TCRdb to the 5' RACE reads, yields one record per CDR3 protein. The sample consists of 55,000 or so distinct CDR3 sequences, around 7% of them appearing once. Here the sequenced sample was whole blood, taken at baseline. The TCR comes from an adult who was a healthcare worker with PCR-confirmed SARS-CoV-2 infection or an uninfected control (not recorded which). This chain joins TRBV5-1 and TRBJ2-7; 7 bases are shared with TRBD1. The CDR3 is CASSLEGTAKQYF. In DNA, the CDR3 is TGCGCCAGCAGCTTGGAAGGGACAGCCAAACAGTACTTC.